What follows are 17 T cell receptor beta chains derived from one specimen sequenced in a study of blood T cell repertoires in COVID-19. Sequencing used immunoSEQ multiplex PCR; TCRdb keeps in-frame clones, though not all of them. The table shows about 36,000 clones, with over 60% occurring only once. The sequenced sample consisted of peripheral blood. The receptors stem from a man aged 55 to 70 with active COVID-19.

V gene TRBV19 combines with J gene TRBJ2-7, with TRBD2 matching over 10 bases. The CDR3 runs 13 residues. The V and J ends lost 5 bases and 3 bases, in that order; junction bases with no gene match: 1. Germline CDR1 reads LNHDA; CDR2 reads SQIVND (reference sequence). CDR3 residues: CASSASGGYEQYF. The CDR3 bases are TGTGCCAGTAGTGCTAGCGGGGGCTACGAGCAGTACTTC.

J is TRBJ1-2 and V is TRBV7-2; D ambiguous. The V and J ends lost 5 bases and 4 bases respectively, with 14 bases between them. The CDR3 loop spans 14 amino acids. Germline V CDR1 and CDR2: SGHTA, FQGNSA. This chain's CDR3 is CASSPRSIGYGYTF. CDR3 nucleotide sequence: TGTGCCAGCAGCCCCCGGTCTATCGGCTATGGCTACACCTTC.

V is TRBV21-1 and J is TRBJ1-5; TRBD1, as called in the table, went unchecked against the DNA. TRBV21-1 is given as a pseudogene. There are 13 residues in the CDR3. The CDR3 DNA follows: TGTGCCAGAGAAGGGGTATCCCGTGGGCCCCAGCATTTT. It codes for CAREGVSRGPQHF.

This clone was seen more than once but under ten times. The chain employs TRBV6-1 and TRBJ1-2; the D gene is possibly TRBD1 (5 bases). The V end was cut by 3 bases, the J end by 4 bases, with 9 bases between. The CDR3 loop spans 13 amino acids. CDR1 is MNHNS and CDR2 is SASEGT in the germline V gene. The CDR3 region is CASSDGGVYGYTF. DNA of the CDR3: TGTGCCAGCAGTGATGGGGGGGTCTATGGCTACACCTTC.

The chain employs TRBV7-2 and TRBJ2-4, with 8 bases that match TRBD2. The CDR3 covers 17 residues. The germline gives CDR1 SGHTA, CDR2 FQGNSA. With V trimmed by 1 base and J by 2 bases, 7 bases remained unmatched. CDR3 coding DNA: TGTGCCAGCAGCTTAGAGGCTAGCGGGTTCACCAAAAACATTCAGTACTTC. Translated, it gives CASSLEASGFTKNIQYF.

The gene calls are TRBV4-1 and TRBJ1-5; D unclear. This CDR3 region has 14 residues. Trimming shortened V by 3 bases and J by 6 bases, and 12 bases separated the two germline ends. Germline V gene sequence: CDR1 MGHRA, CDR2 YSYEKL. The CDR3 DNA follows: TGCGCCAGCAGCCAGGCTCCGTCTGGTCAGCCCCAGCATTTT. Translated, it gives CASSQAPSGQPQHF.

The V and J genes are TRBV3-1 (or the pseudogene TRBV3-2) and TRBJ1-6; 9 bases agree with TRBD1. Per germline, CDR1 LGHDT and CDR2 YNNKEL (reference sequence). This CDR3 region has 19 residues. J lost 5 bases, V lost 3 bases, and 14 bases had no gene match. Here the CDR3 reads CASSQKPPGQGRDNSPLHF. The CDR3 DNA is TGTGCCAGCAGCCAGAAACCTCCGGGACAGGGAAGAGATAATTCACCCCTCCACTTT.

The J gene is TRBJ1-2, the V gene TRBV6-5, with D possibly TRBD1 on 6 matching bases. CDR3 length: 15 amino acids. Germline V gene data show CDR1 as MNHEY and CDR2 as SVGAGI. Trimming removed 0 bases from V and 3 bases from J, with 11 bases in between. CDR3 loop: CASSYSVTGHYGYTF. DNA of the CDR3: TGTGCCAGCAGTTACTCGGTTACAGGGCACTATGGCTACACCTTC.

The J gene is TRBJ2-3, the V gene TRBV18; the match to TRBD2 covers 8 bases. The germline V gene has CDR1 KGHSH and CDR2 LQKENI. Unmatched junction bases numbered 6, after V lost 0 bases and J lost 1 base. CDR3 size: 17 residues. CDR3 sequence reads: CASSPPLPGGRTDTQYF. The CDR3 DNA reads TGTGCCAGCTCACCACCCCTTCCGGGAGGGCGCACAGATACGCAGTATTTT.

The genes are TRBV2 and TRBJ2-3; possible D gene TRBD1, 5 bases. This CDR3 has 14 residues. Germline CDR1 is SNHLY and CDR2 is FYNNEI. V was cut by 6 bases and J by 0 bases, with 10 bases left in between. CDR3 region: CASRAGASTDTQYF. The DNA for the CDR3 is TGTGCCAGCAGAGCTGGGGCTAGCACAGATACGCAGTATTTT.

CDR3 sequence (DNA): TGCGCCAGCAGCCAAGAACTCCAGACAGGGCGAGCTGGGGCCAACGTCCTGACTTTC. Amino acid sequence: CASSQELQTGRAGANVLTF. This chain links TRBV4-3 with TRBJ2-6, with TRBD1 matching over 7 bases. J lost 2 bases, V lost 0 bases, and 10 bases had no gene match. The CDR3 length is 19 residues. Per germline, CDR1 LGHNA and CDR2 YSLEER.

This sequence joins TRBV5-5 and TRBJ2-1; TRBD2 might be the D (5 bases). V gave up 3 bases and J gave up 0 bases, with 10 bases separating them. The CDR3 has 15 amino acids. CDR1 and CDR2 from the germline V gene are SGHKS and YYEKEE (reference sequence). The CDR3 protein is CASSSVGGSYNEQFF. The CDR3 region has the DNA TGTGCCAGCAGCTCGGTTGGAGGCTCCTACAATGAGCAGTTCTTC.

This chain uses TRBV18 with TRBJ2-5, with 11 bases matching TRBD2. V lost 3 bases and J lost 1; bases outside the gene matches: 1. Germline CDR1 is KGHSH and CDR2 is LQKENI. The CDR3 sequence is 15 residues long. CDR3 in DNA: TGTGCCAGCTCACCGACTAGCGGGGCCCAAGAGACCCAGTACTTC. Translated: CASSPTSGAQETQYF.

V gene TRBV18 combines with J gene TRBJ1-2, with D possibly TRBD1 on 6 matching bases. Germline lookup yields CDR1 KGHSH and CDR2 LQKENI. This CDR3 has 16 amino acids. The V gene lost 4 bases and the J gene lost 1 base, with 16 bases spanning the gap. CDR3 region: CASSLRVAGDNYGYTF. In DNA, the CDR3 is TGTGCCAGCTCACTCAGGGTCGCAGGGGATAACTATGGCTACACCTTC. Full variable domain (missing parts from reference TRBV18 and TRBJ1-2): NAGVMQNPRHLVRRRGQEARLRCSPMKGHSHVYWYRQLPEEGLKFMVYLQKENIIDESGMPKERFSAEFPKEGPSILRIQQVVRGDSAAYFCASSLRVAGDNYGYTFGSGTRLTVV.

This clone has only a few counts. The V call is TRBV6-2 or TRBV6-3, the J call TRBJ2-7; 14 nucleotides match TRBD2. The V and J ends lost 6 bases and 6 bases, in that order; junction bases with no gene match: 13. There are 17 residues in the CDR3. Germline V gene lookup returns CDR1 MNHEY and CDR2 SVGEGT. CDR3 nucleotides: TGTGCCAGCAGCTCCGGGACTAGCGGGAGCCCCCCCGGCGAGCAGTACTTC. Its translation: CASSSGTSGSPPGEQYF.

The chain links TRBV11-2 to TRBJ2-2, with TRBD2 matching over 11 bases. CDR1 SGHAT and CDR2 FQNNGV come from the germline V gene. Losses at the gene ends were 6 bases for V and 4 bases for J; bases not matched to a gene: 4. The CDR3 totals 15 residues. The CDR3 DNA is TGTGCCAGCAGACTAGCGGGGGCAACCACCGGGGAGCTGTTTTTT. It codes for CASRLAGATTGELFF.

The rearrangement links TRBV24-1 to TRBJ1-5; D unresolved. Germline values: CDR1 KGHDR, CDR2 SFDVKD. Between the trimmed V and J ends, which lost 4 bases and 0 bases, there was a span of 15 bases. CDR3 length equals 17 residues. The CDR3 DNA reads as TGTGCCACCAGTGACCCGGCGGGTCATTATAGCAATCAGCCCCAGCATTTT. This codes for CATSDPAGHYSNQPQHF.